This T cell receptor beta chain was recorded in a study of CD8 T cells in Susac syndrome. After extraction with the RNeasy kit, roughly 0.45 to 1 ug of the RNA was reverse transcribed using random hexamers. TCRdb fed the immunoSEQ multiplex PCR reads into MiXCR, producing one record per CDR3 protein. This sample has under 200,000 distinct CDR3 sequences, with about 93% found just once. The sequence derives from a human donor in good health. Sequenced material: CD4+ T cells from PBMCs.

The CDR3 loop is CSVEGQGPRGYTF. The CDR3 coding sequence is TGCAGCGTTGAAGGACAGGGCCCTAGGGGCTACACCTTC. The chain recombines TRBV29-1 with TRBJ1-2; the match to TRBD1 covers 7 bases. The trim removed 1 base at V and 8 bases at J, leaving 7 bases unmatched. Germline V CDR1 and CDR2: SQVTM, ANQGSEA. The CDR3 consists of 13 residues.